Listed below are T cell receptor beta chains from one sample, sequenced in a study of CD8 T cell repertoires and HIV-1 epitope variants. Their antigens are not known. TCRdb keeps only in-frame clones here, not all; method: immunoSEQ multiplex PCR. Among about 5,600 clones, less than 75% were seen once, and the ten largest hold 41%. Sample: cultured CD8+ T cells derived from PBMCs. All receptors derive from a male donor with HIV. Both conserved end residues are part of each CDR3. A D gene is named only where the DNA matches it firmly. The size of a clone is reported for some rows only, either as once, few or many, or as a class for expanded clones.

clone size,D gene,V gene,J gene,CDR3 length,CDR3 protein,CDR3 DNA
-,TRBD1,TRBV6-6,TRBJ2-3,14,CASSPGQGRDTQYF,TGTGCCAGCAGTCCAGGACAGGGCAGAGATACGCAGTATTTT
-,-,TRBV7-8,TRBJ1-1,14,CASSPYTTNTEAFF,TGTGCCAGCAGCCCTTATACCACGAACACTGAAGCTTTCTTT
few,-,TRBV27,TRBJ1-1,13,CASSLSSRNEAFF,TGTGCCAGCAGTTTATCGTCCCGGAATGAAGCTTTCTTT
-,TRBD1,TRBV6-1,TRBJ1-1,13,CASTPRGRTEAFF,TGTGCCAGCACCCCCAGGGGGCGCACTGAAGCTTTCTTT
-,-,TRBV5-4,TRBJ1-1,13,CASSLGTNTEAFF,TGTGCCAGCAGCTTGGGGACGAACACTGAAGCTTTCTTT
-,-,TRBV6-1,TRBJ2-2,13,CASKPGTNGELFF,TGTGCCAGCAAGCCCGGGACCAACGGGGAGCTGTTTTTT
medium-sized,-,TRBV28,TRBJ1-2,12,CASSLDRWGYTF,TGTGCCAGCAGTCTGGATCGCTGGGGCTACACCTTC
few,TRBD1,TRBV6-5,TRBJ1-2,15,CASSYWDRSNYGYTF,TGTGCCAGCAGTTACTGGGACAGGAGTAACTATGGCTACACCTTC
-,TRBD2,TRBV6-4,TRBJ2-3,14,CASSDSRGGDTQYF,TGTGCCAGCAGTGACTCGCGGGGGGGAGATACGCAGTATTTT
-,-,TRBV7-9,TRBJ1-2,13,CASSPTGSYGYTF,TGTGCCAGCAGCCCGACAGGTAGCTATGGCTACACCTTC
-,TRBD1,TRBV30,TRBJ2-1,15,CAWYRDRASYNEQFF,TGTGCCTGGTACAGGGACAGGGCGTCCTACAATGAGCAGTTCTTC
-,-,TRBV7-2,TRBJ1-5,16,CASSLNGGLRNQPQHF,TGTGCCAGCAGCTTAAATGGAGGGTTGCGCAATCAGCCCCAGCATTTT
-,-,TRBV6-5,TRBJ1-5,15,CASSVDTDNYQPQHF,TGTGCCAGCAGCGTAGACACCGACAACTATCAGCCCCAGCATTTT
few,-,TRBV18,TRBJ2-2,15,CASSPPLLRTGELFF,TGTGCCAGCTCACCACCGTTACTTCGCACCGGGGAGCTGTTTTTT
few,TRBD1,TRBV9,TRBJ2-7,15,CASSVTGSLSYEQYF,TGTGCCAGCAGCGTGACAGGGAGCCTCTCCTACGAGCAGTACTTC
-,-,TRBV27,TRBJ2-3,15,CASSFSRDLSDTQYF,TGTGCCAGCAGTTTTTCCCGGGACTTGTCAGATACGCAGTATTTT
-,-,TRBV29-1,TRBJ2-7,16,CSVRDPQPGTRYEQYF,TGCAGCGTTCGCGATCCGCAACCCGGGACCCGCTACGAGCAGTACTTC
-,-,TRBV4-2,TRBJ1-6,16,CASSQDLNSYNSPLHF,TGTGCCAGCAGCCAAGACCTCAACTCCTATAATTCACCCCTCCACTTT
-,-,TRBV2,TRBJ1-1,14,CASSEASGGRGAFF,TGTGCCAGCAGTGAAGCCTCCGGGGGTAGGGGAGCTTTCTTT
-,-,TRBV7-6,TRBJ2-3,13,CASSLGEGNTQYF,TGTGCCAGCAGCTTAGGAGAGGGAAATACGCAGTATTTT
-,TRBD1,TRBV7-3,TRBJ2-1,15,CASSTGGQGYNEQFF,TGTGCCAGCAGCACAGGGGGACAGGGGTACAATGAGCAGTTCTTC
-,-,TRBV7-6,TRBJ2-3,15,CASSRGGFTTDTQYF,TGTGCCAGCAGCCGAGGGGGGTTTACCACAGATACGCAGTATTTT